The clone carrying this T cell receptor (beta chain) has ten or more counts. Its matching antigen is unknown. It was from approximately 22,000 to 940,000 sorted cells, with 10%, 30% or 50% RNA, that naive CD8 libraries came. V was pared by 1 base and J by 0 bases, with 4 bases of the junction left unmatched. The germline V gene encodes CDR1 SGHDN and CDR2 FVKESK. The CDR3 spans 16 residues. The data were obtained in a study of molecular identifiers for immune sequencing clone quantification. TCRdb recomputed calls from the PCR reads with MiXCR, one row per CDR3 protein. In the table there are 300,000 to 350,000 distinct CDR3 sequences, about a fifth of which are singletons. General study results and limits: Jurkat TCR RNA spiked in from one cell reportedly remained identifiable amid around 1 million naive cells. Over 99% of effector molecules, but under 1% in naive cells, were held by clones with more than 20 RNA copies. In cases of identical TCR molecules sharing a barcode, highly expanded clone sizes could be underestimated.

The receptor comes from a human donor in good health. Some libraries in this study had Jurkat cell RNA spiked in. The sequencing sample was made of naive CD8+ T cells from blood, with Jurkat cell RNA spiked in. Subset of the sample: FACS-sorted CD8+CD4-CCR7+CD45RA+ naive T cells. The chain is built from TRBV14 and TRBJ2-3, with 7 nucleotides matching TRBD1. Here the CDR3 reads CASSQGTGVSTDTQYF. The CDR3 bases are TGTGCCAGCAGCCAAGGGACAGGCGTTAGCACAGATACGCAGTATTTT.